What follows are 20 T cell receptor beta chains derived from one specimen sequenced in a study of blood T cell repertoires in COVID-19. Clones were sequenced by immunoSEQ multiplex PCR, and TCRdb holds only the in-frame ones, with some missing. The sample yields about 120,000 clones, 80% to 90% seen once. The sample comprised peripheral blood. These receptors came from a woman between 50 and 59 years old with acute or convalescent COVID-19.

In its sample, this clone was seen once. The rearrangement links TRBV27 to TRBJ2-7, with 8 bases that match TRBD1. V shed 2 bases, J shed 7 bases, and the junction held 7 bases outside the gene matches. Germline V gene lookup returns CDR1 MNHEY and CDR2 SMNVEV (reference sequence). The CDR3 totals 14 residues. The CDR3 region is CASSLARGPREQYF. For the CDR3, the DNA is TGTGCCAGCAGTTTAGCCAGGGGGCCCCGGGAGCAGTACTTC.

This clone was seen more than once but under ten times. This chain uses TRBV9 with TRBJ1-2, with TRBD1 matching 9 bases. The CDR3 runs 13 residues. In germline, CDR1 is SGDLS, CDR2 YYNGEE. The V and J ends lost 3 bases and 3 bases, in that order; junction bases with no gene match: 0. This CDR3 reads CASSGTGDYGYTF. CDR3 in DNA: TGTGCCAGCAGCGGGACAGGGGACTATGGCTACACCTTC.

This chain links TRBV5-1 with TRBJ2-2; 9 bases align to TRBD1. V lost 4 bases to trimming and J lost 3 bases; unmatched junction nucleotides: 7. From germline, CDR1 is SGHRS and CDR2 YFSETQ. This CDR3 is built from 16 residues. The CDR3 sequence: CASSPQGAADTGELFF. As DNA, the CDR3 is TGCGCCAGCAGCCCACAGGGGGCGGCCGACACCGGGGAGCTGTTTTTT.

The chain links TRBV18 to TRBJ1-1; 8 nucleotides align to TRBD1. V was clipped by 3 bases and J by 5 bases; unmatched bases: 11. Germline CDR1 and CDR2: KGHSH and LQKENI. This CDR3 region has 16 residues. The CDR3 region is CASSPQLDREWTEAFF. CDR3 sequence (DNA): TGTGCCAGCTCACCCCAATTGGACAGGGAGTGGACTGAAGCTTTCTTT.

This clone was seen only once. The chain uses TRBV6-5 and TRBJ1-4; the D is unclear. The germline gives CDR1 MNHEY, CDR2 SVGAGI. V lost 0 bases and J 8 bases, leaving 7 bases between the germline ends. The CDR3 has 13 amino acids. The CDR3 region is CASSYSSEEKLFF. The DNA for the CDR3 is TGTGCCAGCAGTTACTCATCGGAGGAAAAACTGTTTTTT.

CDR3 nucleotide sequence: TGCAGTGCTAGTCGACAGGTCCTGGCCTACGAGCAGTACTTC. Translating gives CSASRQVLAYEQYF. This rearrangement joins TRBV20-1 to TRBJ2-7, with D tentatively TRBD1 (6 bases). V lost 3 bases and J lost 2, with 14 bases in between. The germline CDR1 and CDR2 sequences are DFQATT and SNEGSKA (reference sequence). There are 14 residues in the CDR3.

The chain carries TRBV5-1 and TRBJ2-7; 8 positions match TRBD2. The V gene's germline CDR1 is SGHRS and CDR2 YFSETQ. The J segment lost 7 bases and the V segment lost 4 bases, leaving 7 bases of the junction unmatched. This CDR3 comprises 13 residues. The CDR3 here is CASSRREGEEQYF. CDR3 DNA sequence: TGCGCCAGCAGCCGCCGGGAGGGGGAAGAGCAGTACTTC.

The rearrangement uses TRBV18 and TRBJ1-1, with D possibly being TRBD1 (6 bases). There are 15 residues in the CDR3. V lost 2 bases and J 6 bases, leaving 16 bases between the germline ends. Germline V gives CDR1 KGHSH, CDR2 LQKENI. DNA for the CDR3: TGTGCCAGCTCACCAACAGGGTTTCCCGAGGCTGAAGCTTTCTTT. It specifies CASSPTGFPEAEAFF.

The V and J genes are TRBV24-1 and TRBJ2-3; a weak D match, TRBD2 (6 bases). Germline CDR1 reads KGHDR; CDR2 reads SFDVKD. V dropped 3 bases and J dropped 2 bases, with 11 bases sitting between them. There are 15 residues in the CDR3. In DNA, the CDR3 is TGTGCCACCAGTGATGCTAGCGACGACACAGATACGCAGTATTTT. As protein: CATSDASDDTDTQYF.

The chain recombines TRBV15 with TRBJ2-1; unclear D gene. CDR1 is LNHNV and CDR2 is YYDKDF in the germline V gene (reference sequence). V was trimmed by 1 base and J by 2 bases, leaving 6 bases between them. The CDR3 covers 14 residues. The CDR3 region has the DNA TGTGCCACCAGCAGAGTGGGCACCTACAATGAGCAGTTCTTC. It specifies CATSRVGTYNEQFF. Looking up the rest from reference TRBV15 and TRBJ2-1 gives the full variable domain: DAMVIQNPRYQVTQFGKPVTLSCSQTLNHNVMYWYQQKSSQAPKLLFHYYDKDFNNEADTPDNFQSRRPNTSFCFLDIRSPGLGDTAMYLCATSRVGTYNEQFFGPGTRLTVL.

The chain has TRBV20-1 and TRBJ2-1; 8 positions match TRBD2. This CDR3 is built from 13 residues. J was trimmed by 10 bases and V by 3 bases; bases with no gene match: 8. Per germline, CDR1 DFQATT and CDR2 SNEGSKA (reference sequence). The CDR3 coding sequence is TGCAGTGCTAGTAGCGGGGTTCTTGGGGAGCAGTTCTTC. Translated, it gives CSASSGVLGEQFF.

V usage is TRBV11-2 and J usage is TRBJ2-7, with D possibly being TRBD1 (6 bases). The CDR3 is 15 amino acids. Germline V gene data show CDR1 as SGHAT and CDR2 as FQNNGV. V lost 0 bases, J lost 4 bases, and 13 bases lay in between. This CDR3 is CASSLEGPRGYEQYF. CDR3 sequence (DNA): TGTGCCAGCAGCTTAGAAGGGCCTAGGGGGTACGAGCAGTACTTC.

The chain is built from TRBV11-1 and TRBJ2-1, with TRBD2 matching 13 bases. Germline CDR1 reads SGHAT; CDR2 reads FQDESV (reference sequence). This CDR3 has 16 amino acids. With V trimmed by 5 bases and J by 8 bases, 9 bases remained unmatched. The CDR3 reads CASSAQLAGGLHEQFF. In nucleotides, the CDR3 is TGTGCCAGCAGCGCCCAACTAGCGGGGGGGCTCCATGAGCAGTTCTTC.

This chain connects TRBV5-1 to TRBJ2-7, with a weak D call TRBD2 (6 bases). The CDR3 totals 14 residues. V lost 2 bases and J 0 bases, leaving 9 bases between the germline ends. Germline CDR1 SGHRS, CDR2 YFSETQ. The CDR3 bases are TGCGCCAGCAGCTTCGGCGGGGCCTCCTACGAGCAGTACTTC. This sequence encodes CASSFGGASYEQYF.

For the CDR3, the DNA is TGCGCCAGCAGCCGGGACAGGGGAGGTACCGAGCAGTACTTC. Protein sequence: CASSRDRGGTEQYF. V and J are TRBV4-1 and TRBJ2-7; the match to TRBD1 covers 10 bases. Unmatched junction bases numbered 6, after V lost 4 bases and J lost 6 bases. Germline assignment: CDR1 MGHRA and CDR2 YSYEKL. The CDR3 runs to 14 residues.

This sequence joins TRBV3-1 (or the pseudogene TRBV3-2) and TRBJ1-1; D perhaps matches TRBD1 (5 bases). V gave up 4 bases and J gave up 5 bases, with 17 bases separating them. Per germline, CDR1 LGHDT and CDR2 YNNKEL (reference sequence). CDR3 length: 15 amino acids. DNA for the CDR3: TGTGCCAGCAGCCCATCAGTGGGGGGGTGGACTGAAGCTTTCTTT. This sequence encodes CASSPSVGGWTEAFF.

J is TRBJ1-1 and V is TRBV15, with D possibly being TRBD1 (5 bases). The germline V gene has CDR1 LNHNV and CDR2 YYDKDF (reference sequence). This CDR3 is built from 13 residues. Trimming took 2 bases from V and 1 from J, leaving 5 bases between them. CDR3 sequence reads: CATSRTGNTEAFF. The DNA for the CDR3 is TGTGCCACCAGCAGAACAGGGAACACTGAAGCTTTCTTT.

The chain is built from TRBV10-3 and TRBJ1-5; a possible D gene is TRBD1 (5 bases). Germline loops: CDR1 ENHRY, CDR2 SYGVKD. The CDR3 has 14 amino acids. Trimming shortened V by 11 bases and J by 5 bases, and 19 bases separated the two germline ends. The CDR3 coding sequence is TGTGCCTCAACCCCCGGGGGGTCCTATCAGCCCCAGCATTTT. Protein product: CASTPGGSYQPQHF.

The rearrangement joins TRBV11-3 to TRBJ2-1; 10 bases line up with TRBD1. This CDR3 spans 15 amino acids. V lost 5 bases and J lost 3; bases outside the gene matches: 4. CDR1 SGHNT and CDR2 YENEEA come from the germline V gene. The CDR3 sequence: CASSPRTGGYNEQFF. CDR3 bases: TGTGCCAGCAGCCCCCGGACAGGGGGCTACAATGAGCAGTTCTTC.

The genes are TRBV3-1 (or the pseudogene TRBV3-2) and TRBJ1-2, with D unresolved. CDR1 is LGHDT, CDR2 YNNKEL, per germline (reference sequence). Trimming took off 6 bases at V and 7 bases at J, with 18 bases between the two ends. This CDR3 contains 14 residues. In DNA form, the CDR3 reads TGTGCCAGCAGTCCCGACGGATTTAGCGGTGGCTACACCTTC. It translates to CASSPDGFSGGYTF.